One and the same sample provided the 10 T cell receptor beta chains below, sequenced in a study of blood T cell repertoires in COVID-19. The method was immunoSEQ multiplex PCR; TCRdb's version includes in-frame clones alone and lacks a portion of them. This sample has 100,000 to 150,000 clones, with roughly four fifths found just once. The material sequenced was peripheral blood. The receptors shown here come from a man in his forties with active or convalescent COVID-19.

V is TRBV5-1 and J is TRBJ2-7; 13 bases map to TRBD2. The CDR3 consists of 13 residues. Losses at the gene ends were 3 bases for V and 7 bases for J; bases not matched to a gene: 1. Germline CDR1 reads SGHRS; CDR2 reads YFSETQ. As DNA, the CDR3 is TGCGCCAGCAGCTCGGGACTAGCGGGAGAGCAGTACTTC. Protein: CASSSGLAGEQYF. Filled out from reference TRBV5-1 and TRBJ2-7, the complete variable domain reads KAGVTQTPRYLIKTRGQQVTLSCSPISGHRSVSWYQQTPGQGLQFLFEYFSETQRNKGNFPGRFSGRQFSNSRSEMNVSTLELGDSALYLCASSSGLAGEQYFGPGTRLTVT.

The rearrangement uses TRBV20-1 and TRBJ2-7; 9 nucleotides line up with TRBD2. This CDR3 has 16 amino acids. The ends lost 3 bases at V and 0 bases at J; junction bases unmatched: 9. Per germline, CDR1 DFQATT and CDR2 SNEGSKA (reference sequence). CDR3 in amino acids: CSASGAAGGHSYEQYF. In DNA form, the CDR3 reads TGCAGTGCTAGTGGGGCAGCGGGGGGTCACTCCTACGAGCAGTACTTC.

The chain uses TRBV19 and TRBJ1-5; the D is unclear. Trimming cost V 3 bases and J 8 bases, with 11 bases left between them. The CDR3 is 13 amino acids. Looked up from germline, CDR1 is LNHDA and CDR2 is SQIVND (reference sequence). As DNA, the CDR3 is TGTGCCAGTAGTATCACCAGGTCTGAGCCCCAGCATTTT. Translating gives CASSITRSEPQHF.

The J gene is TRBJ2-6, the V gene TRBV7-3, with D hard to call. The germline V gene has CDR1 SGHTA and CDR2 FQGTGA. The CDR3 sequence is 14 residues long. Trimming stripped 4 bases from V and 0 bases from J, with 4 bases between. CDR3 loop: CASSSDSGANVLTF. Here the CDR3 DNA reads TGTGCCAGCAGCTCAGACTCTGGGGCCAACGTCCTGACTTTC.

The rearrangement joins TRBV3-1 (or the pseudogene TRBV3-2) to TRBJ2-7; D remains unclear. Looked up from germline, CDR1 is LGHDT and CDR2 is YNNKEL (reference sequence). The CDR3 runs 14 residues. V lost 0 bases to trimming and J lost 4 bases, with 10 bases between them. CDR3 amino acids: CASSQEVADYEQYF. CDR3 sequence (DNA): TGTGCCAGCAGCCAAGAGGTGGCGGATTACGAGCAGTACTTC.

The chain couples TRBV30 to TRBJ1-5; D ambiguous. CDR1 and CDR2 from the germline V gene are GTSNPN and SVGIG (reference sequence). The CDR3 contains 15 residues. Trimming pared 1 base from V and 3 bases from J, leaving 13 bases between. The CDR3 DNA reads as TGTGCCTGGAGTGGCAACAACAGCCCCAATCAGCCCCAGCATTTT. Translation: CAWSGNNSPNQPQHF.

The J gene is TRBJ2-2, the V gene TRBV18; D is ambiguous. The germline V gene has CDR1 KGHSH and CDR2 LQKENI. V lost 5 bases, J lost 0 bases, and 7 bases lay in between. The CDR3 is made up of 14 amino acids. DNA of the CDR3: TGTGCCAGCTCAGGAACAGCGAACACCGGGGAGCTGTTTTTT. This translates into CASSGTANTGELFF.

The chain is built from TRBV27 and TRBJ2-7; weak D call: TRBD1 (7 bases). Germline V gene lookup returns CDR1 MNHEY and CDR2 SMNVEV (reference sequence). V dropped 2 bases and J dropped 2 bases, with 13 bases sitting between them. The length of the CDR3 is 15 residues. CDR3 in DNA: TGTGCCAGCAGTTTACTGCAGGGGGGTCCCTACGAGCAGTACTTC. Its protein product is CASSLLQGGPYEQYF.

The gene calls are TRBV15 and TRBJ2-7; the D gene is possibly TRBD1 (8 bases). The germline V and J ends were trimmed by 3 bases and 7 bases, with 16 bases remaining between them. The CDR3 sequence is 14 residues long. The V gene's germline CDR1 is LNHNV and CDR2 YYDKDF (reference sequence). The DNA for the CDR3 is TGTGCCACCAGCAGGACCTTACAGGGGGGGGAGCAGTACTTC. Translated: CATSRTLQGGEQYF.

The chain joins TRBV2 to TRBJ1-5; 7 bases are a match to TRBD1. The CDR3 covers 15 residues. Germline V gene lookup returns CDR1 SNHLY and CDR2 FYNNEI. Losses at the gene ends were 8 bases for V and 0 bases for J; bases not matched to a gene: 7. The CDR3 DNA follows: TGTGCCAGCTCATTACAGGGGAATAGCAATCAGCCCCAGCATTTT. It translates to CASSLQGNSNQPQHF.